The present TCR beta chain was sequenced within a study of blood T cells in healthy people across ages. Study-level results: Changes seen in expanded clonotypes were possibly confounded by donor CMV status left unknown. Diversity estimates from one million T cells were considered underestimates.

Details on this clonotype: The antigen is unknown.

It was with a sample-barcoded 5' primer and a J-beta primer mix that a second PCR of about 6 to 11 cycles was run. One entry per CDR3 protein, called by TCRdb with MiXCR from the 5' RACE reads. The sample contains some 560,000 distinct CDR3 sequences, around a quarter of which appear only once. The CDR3 is 15 residues long. J lost 1 base, V lost 4 bases, and 5 bases had no gene match. In germline, CDR1 is SEHNR, CDR2 FQNEAQ (reference sequence). This same sample was also taken into another study, of T cells of mothers and their children. As reported in that work: Slightly higher but non-significant overlap marked related mother-child pairs versus unrelated pairs.

Sequenced input: blood. V and J are TRBV7-9 and TRBJ2-3; 7 nucleotides agree with TRBD1. The clonotype originates from a boy aged 2 to 10 in good health. CDR3 sequence reads: CASSSRGFGTDTQYF. Written as DNA, the CDR3 is TGTGCCAGCAGCTCCAGGGGGTTTGGCACAGATACGCAGTATTTT.